This entry lists 15 T cell receptor beta chains sequenced from one sample in a study of Ad26.COV2.S vaccination and SARS-CoV-2 variants. The method was immunoSEQ multiplex PCR; TCRdb's version includes in-frame clones alone and lacks a portion of them. The profile shows about 680,000 clones, more than 70% of them singletons. Specified treatment: roughly 20 received Ad26.COV2.S at low or high dose, single or two shots; 5 received placebo; per-sample allocation not given. On day 63 after the first injection, vaccine and placebo recipients gave samples. This material consisted of peripheral blood, taken in a trial of Ad26.COV2.S vaccine versus placebo. These receptors were taken from a person aged 18-60 years who received the Ad26.COV2.S COVID-19 vaccine or a placebo.

This clone was counted a few times. CDR3 sequence (DNA): TGTGCCAGCAGCTTAGTGGTCGGTAGCAATCAGCCCCAGCATTTT. This gives the protein CASSLVVGSNQPQHF. The chain joins TRBV7-2 to TRBJ1-5; D is unresolved. The CDR3 is 15 residues long. Germline CDR1 and CDR2: SGHTA and FQGNSA. V gave up 1 base and J gave up 0 bases, with 7 bases separating them.

This chain connects TRBV30 to TRBJ1-1, with no clear D. From germline, CDR1 is GTSNPN and CDR2 SVGIG (reference sequence). This CDR3 contains 12 residues. The germline V and J ends were trimmed by 1 base and 0 bases, with 3 bases remaining between them. Here the CDR3 reads CAWSAVNTEAFF. Here the CDR3 DNA reads TGTGCCTGGAGTGCGGTGAACACTGAAGCTTTCTTT.

The rearrangement uses TRBV5-1 and TRBJ2-1; 10 bases fit TRBD1. The trim removed 5 bases at V and 6 bases at J, leaving 8 bases unmatched. The V gene's germline CDR1 is SGHRS and CDR2 YFSETQ. This CDR3 has 15 residues. The CDR3 DNA sequence: TGCGCCAGCAGAACCGGGACAGGGGCCCTCAATGAGCAGTTCTTC. This sequence encodes CASRTGTGALNEQFF.

The chain is built from TRBV2 and TRBJ1-4, with D hard to call. The CDR3 extends over 14 amino acids. Trimming cost V 10 bases and J 7 bases, with 19 bases left between them. The germline CDR1 and CDR2 sequences are SNHLY and FYNNEI. The CDR3 DNA follows: TGTGCCACCAATGATCGATGGGCGGGTGAAAAACTGTTTTTT. Amino acids: CATNDRWAGEKLFF.

The chain uses TRBV18 and TRBJ2-5; possible D gene TRBD2, 6 bases. This CDR3 has 14 amino acids. The V gene's germline CDR1 is KGHSH and CDR2 LQKENI. V dropped 2 bases and J dropped 3 bases, with 10 bases sitting between them. CDR3 bases: TGTGCCAGCTCACCAAGGGGCGGGAAAGAGACCCAGTACTTC. It encodes CASSPRGGKETQYF.

Note on this clone: Other DNA variants within this sample encode the same CDR3. The CDR3 here is CASSYPGQGSNQPQHF. CDR3 bases: TGTGCCAGCAGTTACCCGGGACAGGGTAGCAATCAGCCCCAGCATTTT. The V gene is TRBV6-6, the J gene TRBJ1-5; 9 nucleotides match TRBD1. Looked up from germline, CDR1 is MNHNY and CDR2 is SVGAGI (reference sequence). Germline trimming cut 2 bases from V and 0 bases from J; bases unmatched to any gene: 2. The CDR3 totals 16 residues.

The CDR3 DNA reads as TGTGCCAGCAGCTTAGATGACCGCCGCAGAGGCTACACCTTC. Protein product: CASSLDDRRRGYTF. The rearrangement joins TRBV11-2 to TRBJ1-2; D unresolved. Deletions cut 0 bases from V and 8 bases from J, with 13 bases between. Germline CDR1 and CDR2: SGHAT and FQNNGV. The CDR3 is 14 amino acids. Full variable domain (remainder filled in from reference TRBV11-2 and TRBJ1-2): EAGVAQSPRYKIIEKRQSVAFWCNPISGHATLYWYQQILGQGPKLLIQFQNNGVVDDSQLPKDRFSAERLKGVDSTLKIQPAKLEDSAVYLCASSLDDRRRGYTFGSGTRLTVV.

The chain employs TRBV5-1 and TRBJ2-7; 10 positions agree with TRBD1. The germline V gene has CDR1 SGHRS and CDR2 YFSETQ. V lost 4 bases to trimming and J lost 6 bases; unmatched junction nucleotides: 13. This CDR3 spans 16 amino acids. CDR3 DNA: TGCGCCAGCAGCCCCCGGGAGACAGGGGGCATGAGCGAGCAGTACTTC. Encoded protein: CASSPRETGGMSEQYF.

The rearrangement links TRBV5-4 to TRBJ1-2, with D unclear. CDR1 SGHNT and CDR2 YYREEE come from the germline V gene (reference sequence). CDR3 length equals 15 residues. V lost 0 bases to trimming and J lost 1 base, with 10 bases between them. The chain's CDR3 is CASSLERRSNYGYTF. The CDR3 DNA is TGTGCCAGCAGCTTGGAACGACGGAGTAACTATGGCTACACCTTC.

The rearrangement uses TRBV5-6 and TRBJ1-1, with D possibly matching TRBD1 (5 bases). Germline CDR1 SGHDT, CDR2 YYEEEE. Deletions cut 6 bases from V and 4 bases from J, with 13 bases between. The CDR3 is 13 amino acids. CDR3 sequence (DNA): TGTGCCAGCATCAGGGAACTCGGCACTGAAGCTTTCTTT. This codes for CASIRELGTEAFF. Filled out from reference TRBV5-6 and TRBJ1-1, the complete variable domain reads DAGVTQSPTHLIKTRGQQVTLRCSPKSGHDTVSWYQQALGQGPQFIFQYYEEEERQRGNFPDRFSGHQFPNYSSELNVNALLLGDSALYLCASIRELGTEAFFGQGTRLTVV.

This chain links TRBV30 with TRBJ1-3; a weak D match, TRBD1 (6 bases). Trimming took 4 bases from V and 0 from J, leaving 13 bases between them. CDR1 GTSNPN and CDR2 SVGIG come from the germline V gene (reference sequence). This CDR3 is built from 15 residues. The CDR3 sequence is CAWTIRDTSGNTIYF. The CDR3 coding sequence is TGTGCCTGGACCATTCGGGACACCTCTGGAAACACCATATATTTT.

The chain employs TRBV12-3 or TRBV12-4 and TRBJ1-2; TRBD1 aligns across 8 bases. This CDR3 is 13 amino acids long. V trimming: 3 bases; J trimming: 7 bases; junction bases outside the gene matches: 4. The CDR3 DNA follows: TGTGCCAGCAGTTTGGACAGGGTAGTTGGCTACACCTTC. As protein: CASSLDRVVGYTF.

V and J are TRBV19 and TRBJ1-5, with 9 positions matching TRBD1. CDR3 length equals 13 residues. V lost 8 bases to trimming and J lost 3 bases; unmatched junction nucleotides: 2. Per the germline V gene, CDR1 is LNHDA and CDR2 is SQIVND (reference sequence). The CDR3 loop is CASWTGANQPQHF. CDR3 DNA sequence: TGTGCCAGTTGGACAGGGGCCAATCAGCCCCAGCATTTT.

This sequence joins TRBV6-2 or TRBV6-3 and TRBJ2-7; 7 nucleotides match TRBD2. Germline CDR1 and CDR2: MNHEY and SVGEGT. V gave up 2 bases and J gave up 2 bases; unmatched junction bases: 9. The CDR3 runs 16 residues. As DNA, the CDR3 is TGTGCCAGCAGTTACCCCTCCGGGACTACTACCTACGAGCAGTACTTC. This translates into CASSYPSGTTTYEQYF.

The chain recombines TRBV6-6 with TRBJ1-3; D may be TRBD1 (6 bases). Germline lookup yields CDR1 MNHNY and CDR2 SVGAGI (reference sequence). With 0 bases removed from V and 4 bases from J, the gap between germline ends came to 13 bases. The CDR3 runs 16 residues. This CDR3 is CASSYSRGTAGNTIYF. CDR3 bases: TGTGCCAGCAGTTACTCGAGGGGGACGGCAGGAAACACCATATATTTT.